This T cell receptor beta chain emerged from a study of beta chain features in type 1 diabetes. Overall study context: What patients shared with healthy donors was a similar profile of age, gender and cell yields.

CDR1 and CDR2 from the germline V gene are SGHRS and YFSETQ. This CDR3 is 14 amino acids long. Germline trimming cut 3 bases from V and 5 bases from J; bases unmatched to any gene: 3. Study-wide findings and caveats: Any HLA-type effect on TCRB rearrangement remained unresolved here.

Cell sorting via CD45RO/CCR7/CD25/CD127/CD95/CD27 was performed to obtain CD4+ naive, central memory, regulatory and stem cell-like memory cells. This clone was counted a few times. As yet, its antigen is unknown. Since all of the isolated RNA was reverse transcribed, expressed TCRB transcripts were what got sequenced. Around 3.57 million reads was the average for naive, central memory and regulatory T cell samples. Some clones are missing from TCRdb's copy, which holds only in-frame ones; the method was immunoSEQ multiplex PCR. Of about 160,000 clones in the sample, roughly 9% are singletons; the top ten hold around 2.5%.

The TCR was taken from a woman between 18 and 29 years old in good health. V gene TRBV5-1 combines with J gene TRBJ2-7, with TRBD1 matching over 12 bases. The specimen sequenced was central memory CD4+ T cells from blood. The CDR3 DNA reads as TGCGCCAGCAGCTCCGGGACAGGGGGCGACGAGCAGTACTTC. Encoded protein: CASSSGTGGDEQYF.